What follows are 19 T cell receptor beta chains derived from one specimen sequenced in a study of post-analysis software for immune sequencing data. Overall study results and limits: Compared with controls, patients had more of roughly 5 TRBV segments, including TRBV5-6, TRBV5-1 and TRBV20-1.

Their antigens are not known. The TCR beta cDNA libraries contained unique molecular identifiers. TCRdb re-derived calls from the PCR reads in MiXCR, one entry per CDR3 protein. Seen here are under 900,000 distinct CDR3 sequences, 53% observed once, and the top ten hold approximately 4.2%. The sample consisted of blood. The receptors derive from a girl aged 10 to 17 with multiple sclerosis.

This chain uses TRBV25-1 with TRBJ2-2; no definite D call. The CDR3 covers 14 residues. V lost 6 bases, J lost 4 bases, and 12 bases lay in between. Germline CDR1 is MGHDK and CDR2 is SYGVNS. The CDR3 coding sequence is TGTGCCAGCAGCCCTAAGGGTTTCACCGGGGAGCTGTTTTTT. Translated, it gives CASSPKGFTGELFF.

The chain has TRBV6-1 and TRBJ2-7; D is perhaps TRBD1 or TRBD2 (5 bases each). The CDR3 covers 16 residues. Trimming left V 2 bases short and J 2 bases short, with 16 bases between. CDR1 is MNHNS, CDR2 SASEGT, per germline. The CDR3: CASSERGPHRTYEQYF. CDR3 coding DNA: TGTGCCAGCAGTGAACGGGGCCCTCATAGAACCTACGAGCAGTACTTC.

This chain uses TRBV20-1 with TRBJ2-1, with D perhaps given as TRBD1 or TRBD2 (5 bases each). The CDR3 consists of 17 residues. V lost 0 bases and J lost 3, with 18 bases in between. Germline V CDR1 and CDR2: DFQATT, SNEGSKA (reference sequence). This CDR3 reads CSARDGSGWDLYNEQFF. Here the CDR3 DNA reads TGCAGTGCTAGAGATGGATCGGGGTGGGACCTCTACAATGAGCAGTTCTTC.

V and J are TRBV7-9 and TRBJ1-6, with D unclear. Germline CDR1 and CDR2: SEHNR and FQNEAQ (reference sequence). The CDR3 totals 17 residues. The V gene lost 0 bases and the J gene lost 6 bases, with 15 bases spanning the gap. The CDR3 loop reads CASSLATSQSTNSPLHF. CDR3 sequence (DNA): TGTGCCAGCAGCTTAGCCACTAGCCAGAGTACTAATTCACCCCTCCACTTT.

The chain has TRBV20-1 and TRBJ1-2; the D gene is possibly TRBD1 (5 bases). Germline CDR1 DFQATT, CDR2 SNEGSKA (reference sequence). The CDR3 consists of 11 residues. Trimming took off 6 bases at V and 10 bases at J, with 15 bases between the two ends. The CDR3 DNA follows: TGCAGTGCGGTCCAGGGTTTGGACTACACCTTC. The encoded protein is CSAVQGLDYTF.

This clonotype was detected a few times. V usage is TRBV10-3 and J usage is TRBJ2-5; D possibly corresponds to TRBD2 (6 bases). Germline CDR1 and CDR2: ENHRY and SYGVKD. The CDR3 sequence is 15 residues long. The V and J ends lost 5 bases and 3 bases respectively, with 16 bases between them. The CDR3 is CAISWRDSREETQYF. The CDR3 DNA is TGTGCCATCAGTTGGAGGGACTCGAGAGAAGAGACCCAGTACTTC.

This clonotype occurred once. The V gene is TRBV20-1, the J gene TRBJ2-7; no firm D call. The J call may be mistaken, given a closer DNA end match to TRBJ2-5. Germline CDR1 is DFQATT and CDR2 is SNEGSKA (reference sequence). This CDR3 is 10 amino acids long. The CDR3 nucleotides read TGCAGTGCTAGTGGCCCGACCCAGTACTTC. Encoded protein: CSASGPTQYF.

The genes are TRBV5-1 and TRBJ1-1; 10 nucleotides align to TRBD1. Per germline, CDR1 SGHRS and CDR2 YFSETQ. V dropped 5 bases and J dropped 1; count of bases not matched to a gene: 8. CDR3 length: 16 amino acids. The CDR3 region is CASSPTGGSGNTEAFF. As DNA, the CDR3 is TGCGCCAGCAGTCCGACAGGGGGCTCGGGGAACACTGAAGCTTTCTTT.

The chain is built from TRBV2 and TRBJ1-2; 7 bases match TRBD1. From germline, CDR1 is SNHLY and CDR2 FYNNEI. V lost 7 bases, J lost 3 bases, and 8 bases stayed unmatched. The CDR3 runs 14 residues. CDR3 nucleotides: TGTGCCAGCAACTTACAGGGGATCGACTATGGCTACACCTTC. Its translation: CASNLQGIDYGYTF.

The chain joins TRBV29-1 to TRBJ2-3; D possibly corresponds to TRBD1 (6 bases). Trimming took off 7 bases at V and 6 bases at J, with 20 bases between the two ends. From germline, CDR1 is SQVTM and CDR2 ANQGSEA. The CDR3 extends over 14 amino acids. Here the CDR3 DNA reads TGCAGCGCCGCCGGGACAAGTAAAGGGGATACGCAGTATTTT. Amino acid sequence: CSAAGTSKGDTQYF.

The V call is TRBV28, the J call TRBJ2-1; D ambiguous. Germline lookup yields CDR1 MDHEN and CDR2 SYDVKM. The CDR3 length is 13 residues. V dropped 5 bases and J dropped 3 bases, with 8 bases sitting between them. Written as DNA, the CDR3 is TGTGCCAGCAGTGAACCAGGCTACAATGAGCAGTTCTTC. Translating gives CASSEPGYNEQFF.

The CDR3 coding sequence is TGCGCCAGCAGCCAAGCTGGAGGCAGGGAGGGCACTGAAGCTTTCTTT. This sequence encodes CASSQAGGREGTEAFF. The chain links TRBV4-3 to TRBJ1-1, with TRBD1 as a possible D gene (5 bases). The CDR3 contains 16 residues. V was pared by 1 base and J by 4 bases, with 16 bases between. Germline-derived CDR1 and CDR2 are LGHNA and YSLEER.

This clonotype has a handful of counts. V and J are TRBV11-2 and TRBJ2-7; D remains unclear. The V gene lost 5 bases and the J gene lost 4 bases, with 15 bases spanning the gap. The CDR3 is 14 residues long. Germline values: CDR1 SGHAT, CDR2 FQNNGV. CDR3 in amino acids: CASSTHSRLYEQYF. The CDR3 DNA sequence: TGTGCCAGCAGCACCCATAGCAGGCTTTACGAGCAGTACTTC. The entire variable domain, with the rest obtained from reference TRBV11-2 and TRBJ2-7, is as follows: EAGVAQSPRYKIIEKRQSVAFWCNPISGHATLYWYQQILGQGPKLLIQFQNNGVVDDSQLPKDRFSAERLKGVDSTLKIQPAKLEDSAVYLCASSTHSRLYEQYFGPGTRLTVT.

This sequence joins TRBV29-1 and TRBJ2-1; the D gene is possibly TRBD1 (5 bases). Per germline, CDR1 SQVTM and CDR2 ANQGSEA. The CDR3 sequence is 15 residues long. The V and J ends lost 1 base and 2 bases respectively, with 12 bases between them. CDR3 in amino acids: CSVEGWGRTYNEQFF. The DNA for the CDR3 is TGCAGCGTTGAAGGGTGGGGCAGGACCTACAATGAGCAGTTCTTC.

This chain joins TRBV5-1 and TRBJ1-1, with D hard to call. Germline lookup yields CDR1 SGHRS and CDR2 YFSETQ. Deletions cut 0 bases from V and 7 bases from J, with 10 bases between. The CDR3 extends over 13 amino acids. CDR3 nucleotide sequence: TGCGCCAGCAGCTTGGCCAATGGCGGTGAAGCTTTCTTT. This sequence encodes CASSLANGGEAFF.

The CDR3 here is CASRDRGDNQPQHF. The CDR3 DNA sequence: TGTGCCAGCAGGGACAGGGGGGACAATCAGCCCCAGCATTTT. This sequence joins TRBV6-6 and TRBJ1-5, with 10 bases lining up with TRBD1. CDR3 size: 14 residues. Germline CDR1 and CDR2: MNHNY and SVGAGI (reference sequence). V lost 6 bases and J lost 3; bases outside the gene matches: 2.

This rearrangement joins TRBV27 to TRBJ2-5, with 10 bases identical to TRBD2. The DNA end is more similar to TRBJ2-7, so the J call may be wrong. The germline V gene encodes CDR1 MNHEY and CDR2 SMNVEV (reference sequence). CDR3 length: 15 amino acids. The CDR3 region is CASSSLTSGYYEQYF. The CDR3 DNA reads TGTGCCAGCAGCTCTCTGACTAGCGGGTACTACGAGCAGTACTTC.

V is TRBV29-1 and J is TRBJ2-3; possibly TRBD2 for D (5 bases). The CDR3 totals 15 residues. Trimming removed 0 bases from V and 5 bases from J, with 15 bases in between. Germline V gene lookup returns CDR1 SQVTM and CDR2 ANQGSEA. CDR3 sequence: CSVEESGWKIDTQYF. CDR3 nucleotides: TGCAGCGTTGAAGAGTCGGGGTGGAAAATAGATACGCAGTATTTT.

This clonotype turned up a few times. The chain is built from TRBV20-1 and TRBJ2-1; tentative D call: TRBD1 (5 bases). V lost 4 bases, J lost 5 bases, and 9 bases lay in between. This CDR3 contains 12 residues. Per germline, CDR1 DFQATT and CDR2 SNEGSKA (reference sequence). CDR3 protein: CSAKDTNNEQFF. CDR3 DNA sequence: TGCAGTGCTAAGGACACAAACAATGAGCAGTTCTTC.